This T cell receptor beta chain emerged from a study of tissue T cells after allogeneic stem cell transplantation. General observations from the study: Sampling depth was limited, and the cohort was small and clinically varied. Only a limited share of tissue TCRs appeared in blood or spleen. Motif-based clustering found tissue-specific repertoire signatures shared across patients, though few clones were shared.

TCRdb's table, derived via immunoSEQ multiplex PCR, lists solely in-frame clones and lacks some. The table shows about 4,400 clones, with approximately 45% occurring only once. On this clone: Its matching antigen is unknown. The listed genes are named as in mouse.

The time point is: mouse harvest day 14 after allogeneic transplant. Each mouse received 10^7 T-cell-depleted marrow cells plus 10^6 splenic CD5+ T cells by tail vein. This mouse GVHD model was MHC-mismatched B6 to BALB/c, profiled day 7 or 14. This clonotype originated in a female BALB/c mouse given C57BL/6 T cells with graft-versus-host disease after an allogeneic hematopoietic cell transplant. Sequencing input: lymph node tissue.

CDR3 residues: CASSLEREIEVFF. Incomplete CDR3 DNA: TGTGCTAGCAGTTTAGAAAGGGAAATAGAAGTCTTC. The chain links TRBV29 to TRBJ1-1; D not certain. The missing CDR3 end, 1 residue past where the read stops, is filled in from the germline J gene. The germline V gene encodes CDR1 MSHET and CDR2 SYDVDS. The V gene lost 2 bases and the J gene lost 7 bases, with 11 bases spanning the gap. The CDR3 sequence is 13 residues long.